The clone carrying this TCR beta chain was recorded at least ten times. The sample originates from a study of T cells in Graves' hyperthyroidism and ophthalmopathy. Ophthalmopathy in the patients scored at least 3 on Clinical Activity Score and at least 4 on NOSPECS grade, lasting under 3 months. Lactation, pregnancy, other autoimmune disease or uncontrolled infection excluded patients. Diagnoses were made from clinical symptoms, serum measures (thyroxine and TRAb), thyroid ultrasound and orbital computed tomography. Amplification yielded TCR beta CDR3 regions, with RNA transcripts as the source. A first-round RT-PCR of the TCR CDR3 used the HTBI primer set. TCRdb independently ran MiXCR on the multiplex PCR reads; one entry per CDR3 protein. Found here are 350,000 or so distinct CDR3 sequences, roughly 20% of them singletons; the top ten hold around a sixth. The sample comprised blood. This receptor was obtained from a woman aged 40 to 50 with Graves' ophthalmopathy.

CDR3 residues: CADNRGPYEQYF. For the CDR3, the DNA is TGTGCCGACAACAGGGGTCCCTACGAGCAGTACTTC. The chain links TRBV6-7 to TRBJ2-7; 7 bases are shared with TRBD1. TRBV6-7 falls under the ORF class, with uncertain function. Trimming at V came to 11 bases and at J to 2 bases, leaving 6 bases not matched to a gene. CDR3 length: 12 residues.